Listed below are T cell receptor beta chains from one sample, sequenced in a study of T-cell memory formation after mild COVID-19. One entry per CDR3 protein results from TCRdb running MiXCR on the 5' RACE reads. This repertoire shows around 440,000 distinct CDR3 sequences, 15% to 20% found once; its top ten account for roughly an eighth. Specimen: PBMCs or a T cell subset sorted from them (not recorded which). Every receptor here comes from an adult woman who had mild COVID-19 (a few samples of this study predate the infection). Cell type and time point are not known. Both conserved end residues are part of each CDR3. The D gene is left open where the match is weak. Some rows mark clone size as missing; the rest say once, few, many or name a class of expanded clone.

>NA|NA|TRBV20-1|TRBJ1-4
CSAPGTNEKLFF
TGCAGTGCCCCGGGGACTAATGAAAAACTGTTTTTT
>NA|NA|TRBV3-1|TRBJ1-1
CASRRVATEAFF
TGTGCCAGCAGACGGGTAGCCACTGAAGCTTTCTTT
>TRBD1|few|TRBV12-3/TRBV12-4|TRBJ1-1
CASSLGQFHTEAFF
TGTGCCAGCAGTCTGGGACAGTTTCACACTGAAGCTTTCTTT
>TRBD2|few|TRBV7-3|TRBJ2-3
CASSLLAGYITGDTQYF
TGTGCCAGCAGCCTCCTAGCGGGATACATCACAGGAGATACGCAGTATTTT
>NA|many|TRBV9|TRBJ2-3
CASTIGGNADTQYF
TGTGCCAGCACCATTGGGGGAAATGCAGATACGCAGTATTTT
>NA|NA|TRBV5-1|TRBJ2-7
CASSALTGSYEQYF
TGCGCCAGCAGCGCCCTAACAGGGTCCTACGAGCAGTACTTC
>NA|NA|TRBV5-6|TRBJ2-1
CASSSGSPYNEQFF
TGTGCCAGCAGCTCCGGTTCCCCTTACAATGAGCAGTTCTTC
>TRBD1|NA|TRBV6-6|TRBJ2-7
CASSLQGIIHEQYF
TGTGCCAGCAGCCTACAGGGGATTATACACGAGCAGTACTTC
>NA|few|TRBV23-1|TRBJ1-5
CASSQSRGRQFNQPQHF
TGCGCCAGCAGTCAATCGAGGGGGAGACAGTTCAATCAGCCCCAGCATTTT
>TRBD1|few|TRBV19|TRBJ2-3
CASKTGLSTDTQYF
TGTGCCAGTAAGACAGGGCTTAGCACAGATACGCAGTATTTT
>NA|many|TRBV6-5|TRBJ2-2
CASRPTTGVGVLFF
TGTGCCAGCAGGCCGACTACGGGAGTTGGAGTTCTGTTTTTT
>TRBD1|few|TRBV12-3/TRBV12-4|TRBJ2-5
CATTDRVYGETQYF
TGTGCCACCACTGACAGGGTATATGGCGAGACCCAGTACTTC